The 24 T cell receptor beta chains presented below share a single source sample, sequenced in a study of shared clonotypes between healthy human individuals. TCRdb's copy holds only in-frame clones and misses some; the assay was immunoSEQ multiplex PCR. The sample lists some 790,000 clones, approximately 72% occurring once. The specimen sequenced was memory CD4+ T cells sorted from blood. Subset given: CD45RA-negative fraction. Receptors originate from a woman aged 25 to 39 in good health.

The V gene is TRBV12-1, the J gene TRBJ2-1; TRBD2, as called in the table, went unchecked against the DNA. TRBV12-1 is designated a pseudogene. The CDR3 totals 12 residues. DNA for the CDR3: TGTGCCAGCAGCTCCTCCAGCGGGACCGGGTTCTTC. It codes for CASSSSSGTGFF.

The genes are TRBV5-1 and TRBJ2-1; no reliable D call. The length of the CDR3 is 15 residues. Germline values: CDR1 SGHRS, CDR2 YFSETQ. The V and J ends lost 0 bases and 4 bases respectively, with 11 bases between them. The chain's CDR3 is CASSLDRQEYNEQFF. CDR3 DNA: TGCGCCAGCAGCTTGGACAGACAAGAGTACAATGAGCAGTTCTTC.

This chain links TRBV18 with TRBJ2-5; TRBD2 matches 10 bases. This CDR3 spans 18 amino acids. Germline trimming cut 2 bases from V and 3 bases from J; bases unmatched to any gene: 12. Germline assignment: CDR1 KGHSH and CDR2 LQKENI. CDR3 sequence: CASSPAKLAGAGKETQYF. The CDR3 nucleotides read TGTGCCAGCTCACCAGCGAAGCTAGCGGGAGCTGGAAAAGAGACCCAGTACTTC.

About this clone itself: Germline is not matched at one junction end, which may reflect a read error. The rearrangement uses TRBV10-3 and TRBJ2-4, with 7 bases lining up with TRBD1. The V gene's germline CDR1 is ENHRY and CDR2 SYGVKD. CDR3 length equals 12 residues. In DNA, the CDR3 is TGTGCCATCAGTGCAGGGGACAGTCATGCGTCCTTC. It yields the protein CAISAGDSHASF.

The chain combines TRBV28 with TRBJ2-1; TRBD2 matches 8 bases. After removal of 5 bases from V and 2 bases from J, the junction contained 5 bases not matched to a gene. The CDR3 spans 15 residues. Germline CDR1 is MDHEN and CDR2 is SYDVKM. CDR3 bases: TGTGCCAGCAGTGGACCGGGAGGGGCCTACAATGAGCAGTTCTTC. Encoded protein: CASSGPGGAYNEQFF.

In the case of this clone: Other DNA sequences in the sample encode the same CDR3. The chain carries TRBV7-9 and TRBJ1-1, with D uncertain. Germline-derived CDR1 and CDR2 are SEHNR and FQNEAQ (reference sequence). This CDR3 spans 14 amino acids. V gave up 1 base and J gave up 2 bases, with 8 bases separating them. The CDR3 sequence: CASSLVQTNTEAFF. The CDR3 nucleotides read TGTGCCAGCAGCTTAGTACAGACAAACACTGAAGCTTTCTTT.

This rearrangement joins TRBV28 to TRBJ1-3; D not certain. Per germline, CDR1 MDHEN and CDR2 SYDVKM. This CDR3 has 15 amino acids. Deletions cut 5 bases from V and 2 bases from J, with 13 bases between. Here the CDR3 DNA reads TGTGCCAGCAGTCCCCCGGGGTTGACTGGAAACACCATATATTTT. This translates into CASSPPGLTGNTIYF.

The CDR3 loop reads CASSQDLVQGPAFF. In DNA, the CDR3 is TGTGCCAGCAGCCAAGATCTAGTACAGGGGCCGGCTTTCTTT. The V and J genes are TRBV4-2 and TRBJ1-1, with 7 bases identical to TRBD1. Trimming at V came to 0 bases and at J to 11 bases, leaving 9 bases not matched to a gene. The CDR3 totals 14 residues. Germline V gene data show CDR1 as LGHNA and CDR2 as YNFKEQ.

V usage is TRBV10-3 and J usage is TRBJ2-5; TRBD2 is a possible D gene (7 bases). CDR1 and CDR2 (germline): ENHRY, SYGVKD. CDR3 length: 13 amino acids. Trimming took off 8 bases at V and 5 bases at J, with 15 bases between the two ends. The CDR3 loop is CAIAEGGGETQYF. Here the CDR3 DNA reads TGTGCCATCGCCGAGGGGGGGGGCGAGACCCAGTACTTC.

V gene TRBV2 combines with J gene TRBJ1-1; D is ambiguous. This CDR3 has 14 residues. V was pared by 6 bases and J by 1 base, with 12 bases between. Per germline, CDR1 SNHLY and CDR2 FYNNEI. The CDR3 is CASSWETTNTEAFF. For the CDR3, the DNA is TGTGCCAGCAGCTGGGAGACAACGAACACTGAAGCTTTCTTT.

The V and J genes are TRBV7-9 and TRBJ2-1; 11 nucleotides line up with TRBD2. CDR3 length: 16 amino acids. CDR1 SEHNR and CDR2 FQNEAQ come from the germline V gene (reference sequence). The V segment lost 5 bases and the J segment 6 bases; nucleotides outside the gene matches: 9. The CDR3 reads CASSAPGLAAINEQFF. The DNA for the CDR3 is TGTGCCAGCAGCGCACCGGGACTAGCGGCTATCAATGAGCAGTTCTTC.

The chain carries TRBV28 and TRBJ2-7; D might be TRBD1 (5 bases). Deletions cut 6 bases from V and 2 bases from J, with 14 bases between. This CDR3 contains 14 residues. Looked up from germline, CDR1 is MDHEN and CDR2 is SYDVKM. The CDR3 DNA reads TGTGCCAGCAGAACGGTCGTAGGGGCCTACGAGCAGTACTTC. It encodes CASRTVVGAYEQYF.

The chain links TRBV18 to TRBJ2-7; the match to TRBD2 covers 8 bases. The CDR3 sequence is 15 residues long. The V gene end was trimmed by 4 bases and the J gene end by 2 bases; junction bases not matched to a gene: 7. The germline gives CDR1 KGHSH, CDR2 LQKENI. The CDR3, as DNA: TGTGCCAGCTCACGGGTCCGGGAGGGGCCCTACGAGCAGTACTTC. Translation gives CASSRVREGPYEQYF.

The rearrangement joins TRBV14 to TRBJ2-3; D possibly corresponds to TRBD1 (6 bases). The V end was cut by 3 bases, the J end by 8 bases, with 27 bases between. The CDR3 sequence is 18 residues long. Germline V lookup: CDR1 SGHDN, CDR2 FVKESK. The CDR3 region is CASSQTPFRGMGAGTQYF. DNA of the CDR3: TGTGCCAGCAGCCAGACCCCCTTCCGAGGGATGGGGGCTGGTACGCAGTATTTT.

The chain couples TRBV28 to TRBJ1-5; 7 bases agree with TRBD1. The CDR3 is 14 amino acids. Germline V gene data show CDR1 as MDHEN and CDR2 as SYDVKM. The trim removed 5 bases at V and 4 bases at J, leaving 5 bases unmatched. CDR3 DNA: TGTGCCAGCAGTACCGAGGGGGCGAATCAGCCCCAGCATTTT. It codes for CASSTEGANQPQHF.

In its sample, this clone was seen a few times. The CDR3 sequence is CASSEEAGGSYEQYF. The CDR3 DNA is TGTGCCAGCAGTGAAGAAGCGGGAGGGTCCTACGAGCAGTACTTC. The V call is TRBV6-1, the J call TRBJ2-5; 10 bases match TRBD2. The J call may be wrong; the DNA end is better matched by TRBJ2-7. CDR1 and CDR2 from the germline V gene are MNHNS and SASEGT. This CDR3 is 15 amino acids long.

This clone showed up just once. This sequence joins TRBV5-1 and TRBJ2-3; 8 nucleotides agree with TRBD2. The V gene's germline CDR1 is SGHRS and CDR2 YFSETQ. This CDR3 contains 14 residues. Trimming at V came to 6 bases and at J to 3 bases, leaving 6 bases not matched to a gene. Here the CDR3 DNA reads TGCGCCAGCACGGGGGGGCCTGGTACAGATACGCAGTATTTT. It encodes CASTGGPGTDTQYF. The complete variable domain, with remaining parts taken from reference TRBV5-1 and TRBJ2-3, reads KAGVTQTPRYLIKTRGQQVTLSCSPISGHRSVSWYQQTPGQGLQFLFEYFSETQRNKGNFPGRFSGRQFSNSRSEMNVSTLELGDSALYLCASTGGPGTDTQYFGPGTRLTVL.

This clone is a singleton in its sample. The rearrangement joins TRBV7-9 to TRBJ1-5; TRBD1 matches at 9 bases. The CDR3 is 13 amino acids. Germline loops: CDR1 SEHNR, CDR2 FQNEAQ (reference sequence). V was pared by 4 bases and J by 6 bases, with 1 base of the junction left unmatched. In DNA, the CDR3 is TGTGCCAGCAGCTCGACAGGGGGTCAGCCCCAGCATTTT. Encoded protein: CASSSTGGQPQHF.

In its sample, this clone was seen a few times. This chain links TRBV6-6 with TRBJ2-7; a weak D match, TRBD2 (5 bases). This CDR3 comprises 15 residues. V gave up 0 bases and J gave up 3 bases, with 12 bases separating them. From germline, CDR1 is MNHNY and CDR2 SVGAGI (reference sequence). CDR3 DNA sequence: TGTGCCAGCAGTTACTCGAGCGGAGTTGGCTACGAGCAGTACTTC. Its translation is CASSYSSGVGYEQYF.

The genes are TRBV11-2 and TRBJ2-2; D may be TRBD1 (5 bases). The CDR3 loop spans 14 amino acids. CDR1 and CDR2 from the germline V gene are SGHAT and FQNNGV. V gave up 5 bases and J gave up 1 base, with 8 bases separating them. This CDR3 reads CASSLTVNTGELFF. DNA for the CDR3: TGTGCCAGCAGCCTGACAGTGAACACCGGGGAGCTGTTTTTT.

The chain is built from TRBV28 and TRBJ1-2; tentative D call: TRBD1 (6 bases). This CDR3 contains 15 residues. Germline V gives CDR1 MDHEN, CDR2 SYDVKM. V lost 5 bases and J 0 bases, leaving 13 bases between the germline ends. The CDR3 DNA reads TGTGCCAGCAGTATTGGGGGCCTCGCTAACTATGGCTACACCTTC. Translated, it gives CASSIGGLANYGYTF.

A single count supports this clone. The CDR3 loop reads CASSQYRAGGNGYTF. In nucleotides, the CDR3 is TGCGCCAGCAGCCAGTATAGGGCAGGGGGTAACGGCTACACCTTC. The chain has TRBV4-1 and TRBJ1-2, with 7 bases matching TRBD1. Per germline, CDR1 MGHRA and CDR2 YSYEKL. Germline trimming cut 3 bases from V and 8 bases from J; bases unmatched to any gene: 12. The CDR3 is 15 amino acids.

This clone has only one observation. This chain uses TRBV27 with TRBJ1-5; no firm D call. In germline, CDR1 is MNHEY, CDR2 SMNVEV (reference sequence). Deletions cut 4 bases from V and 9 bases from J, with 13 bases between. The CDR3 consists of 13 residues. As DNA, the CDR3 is TGTGCCAGCAGTTCACAAGAGGATCGGCCCCAGCATTTT. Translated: CASSSQEDRPQHF.

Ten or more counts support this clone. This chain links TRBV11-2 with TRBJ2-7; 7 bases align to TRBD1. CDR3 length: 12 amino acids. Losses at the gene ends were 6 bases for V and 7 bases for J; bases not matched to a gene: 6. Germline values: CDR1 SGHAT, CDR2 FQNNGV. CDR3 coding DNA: TGTGCCAGCAGAGAAGGGGGCTCAGAGCAGTACTTC. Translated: CASREGGSEQYF. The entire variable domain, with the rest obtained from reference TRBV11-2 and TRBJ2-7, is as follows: EAGVAQSPRYKIIEKRQSVAFWCNPISGHATLYWYQQILGQGPKLLIQFQNNGVVDDSQLPKDRFSAERLKGVDSTLKIQPAKLEDSAVYLCASREGGSEQYFGPGTRLTVT.